The rows below give T cell receptor beta chains drawn from one sample of a study of OX40 agonist ivuxolimab in advanced cancers. TCRdb's copy holds only in-frame clones and misses some; the assay was immunoSEQ multiplex PCR. The table includes over 100,000 clones, about nine tenths detected once. The sequenced sample was CD4+ or CD8+ T cells sorted from blood, obtained in a trial of the OX40 agonist ivuxolimab. All receptors derive from an adult with an advanced solid tumor such as melanoma, head and neck, liver or kidney cancer. Each CDR3 is given with its conserved first and last residue. The D gene is left open where the match is weak. Size is stated for part of the rows, as once, few or many counts, or as a class when the clone is expanded.

D gene: TRBD1; J gene: TRBJ2-6; V gene: TRBV5-1; clone size: .; CDR3 DNA: TGCGCCAGCAGCTTGGACTCCCTGAGACAGGGGAGCTCTGGGGCCAACGTCCTGACTTTC; CDR3 protein: CASSLDSLRQGSSGANVLTF
D gene: .; J gene: TRBJ2-1; V gene: TRBV2; clone size: .; CDR3 DNA: TGTGCCAGCAGTGTGGACCGCCATGAGCAGTTCTTC; CDR3 protein: CASSVDRHEQFF
D gene: .; J gene: TRBJ2-1; V gene: TRBV4-3; clone size: once; CDR3 DNA: TGCGCCAGCAGCCAAGATGGCGTAATGGGCTACAATGAGCAGTTCTTC; CDR3 protein: CASSQDGVMGYNEQFF
D gene: .; J gene: TRBJ1-1; V gene: TRBV29-1; clone size: .; CDR3 DNA: TGCAGCGTTCTAAGGACAGATGAAGCTTTCTTT; CDR3 protein: CSVLRTDEAFF
D gene: TRBD1; J gene: TRBJ2-7; V gene: TRBV9; clone size: once; CDR3 DNA: TGTGCCAGCAGCGTAGGGACAGGGGGTATCTACGAGCAGTACTTC; CDR3 protein: CASSVGTGGIYEQYF
D gene: .; J gene: TRBJ2-1; V gene: TRBV5-1; clone size: .; CDR3 DNA: TGCGCCAGCAGCTTGGAGTCCCCTTTCAATGAGCAGTTCTTC; CDR3 protein: CASSLESPFNEQFF
D gene: .; J gene: TRBJ2-1; V gene: TRBV5-1; clone size: .; CDR3 DNA: TGCGCCAGCAGCTCCGGGACATGGGACAATGAGCAGTTCTTC; CDR3 protein: CASSSGTWDNEQFF
D gene: .; J gene: TRBJ2-7; V gene: TRBV19; clone size: .; CDR3 DNA: TGTGCCACCTCCGGGACACCCGGCTACGAGCAGTACTTC; CDR3 protein: CATSGTPGYEQYF
D gene: TRBD1; J gene: TRBJ1-5; V gene: TRBV6-1; clone size: .; CDR3 DNA: TGTGCCAGCACCGAGACAGGGGGGAGCAATCAGCCCCAGCATTTT; CDR3 protein: CASTETGGSNQPQHF
D gene: TRBD1; J gene: TRBJ2-7; V gene: TRBV5-1; clone size: .; CDR3 DNA: TGCGCCAGCAGCTTGGGACAGGGGGCCAGCGGGAGCCACGAGCAGTACTTC; CDR3 protein: CASSLGQGASGSHEQYF
D gene: TRBD1; J gene: TRBJ1-4; V gene: TRBV25-1; clone size: .; CDR3 DNA: TGTGCCAGCAGTCTGACAGGGGGGACTGGAAAACTGTTTTTT; CDR3 protein: CASSLTGGTGKLFF
D gene: .; J gene: TRBJ1-4; V gene: TRBV11-2; clone size: .; CDR3 DNA: TGTGCCAGCAGCTCCCGGCGGGCGGGGCAGGGCGAAAAACTGTTTTTT; CDR3 protein: CASSSRRAGQGEKLFF
D gene: .; J gene: TRBJ1-1; V gene: TRBV5-1; clone size: .; CDR3 DNA: TGCGCCAGCAGCTTGGGTGCCGGGAACACTGAAGCTTTCTTT; CDR3 protein: CASSLGAGNTEAFF
D gene: .; J gene: TRBJ2-7; V gene: TRBV28; clone size: .; CDR3 DNA: TGTGCCAGCGGACCAGGCCGAGGACCCTACGAGCAGTACTTC; CDR3 protein: CASGPGRGPYEQYF